The sequence of this T cell receptor beta chain was determined in a study of blood T cells in healthy people across ages. The use of a sample-barcoded 5' primer and a J-beta primer mix characterized a second PCR of roughly 7 to 12 cycles. Each CDR3 protein is one row after TCRdb ran MiXCR on the 5' RACE reads. The sample consists of approximately 1.5 million distinct CDR3 sequences, about 31% of them appearing once. Remarks on this clonotype: Its specificity is not known.

Study conclusions and caveats: A roughly linear age-dependent decrease characterized TCR beta diversity per million T cells. Conclusively comparing naive with antigen-experienced cells was impossible with unsorted PBMCs.

Losses at the gene ends were 2 bases for V and 0 bases for J; bases not matched to a gene: 5. CDR3 size: 18 residues. The germline CDR1 and CDR2 sequences are SGHTA and FQGNSA. Input material: blood. The chain has TRBV7-2 and TRBJ2-3, with 13 bases aligning to TRBD2. The source of this sequence is a woman in her twenties or thirties in good health. The CDR3 bases are TGTGCCAGCAGCTTACGGCCGACTAGCGGGGGGAGCACAGATACGCAGTATTTT. Encoded protein: CASSLRPTSGGSTDTQYF. The entire variable domain, with the rest obtained from reference TRBV7-2 and TRBJ2-3, is as follows: GAGVSQSPSNKVTEKGKDVELRCDPISGHTALYWYRQSLGQGLEFLIYFQGNSAPDKSGLPSDRFSAERTGGSVSTLTIQRTQQEDSAVYLCASSLRPTSGGSTDTQYFGPGTRLTVL.